These 3 T cell receptor beta chains originate from one sample sequenced in a study of T cells in Graves' hyperthyroidism and ophthalmopathy. RNA transcripts gave rise to amplified TCR beta CDR3 regions. HTBI primers drove first-round RT-PCR of the TCR CDR3. TCRdb processed the multiplex PCR reads anew with MiXCR; each CDR3 protein has one entry. The sample shows around 490,000 distinct CDR3 sequences, around 20% of them seen only once. Material for sequencing was blood. The receptors originated from a man aged 40-49 years with Graves' ophthalmopathy.

This clonotype has ten or more counts. The CDR3 bases are TGCAGTGCTAGTGAAACAGGGGGTGATCAGCCCCAGCATTTT. Its translation: CSASETGGDQPQHF. The chain combines TRBV20-1 with TRBJ1-5; 8 positions agree with TRBD1. V lost 3 bases and J lost 5; bases outside the gene matches: 6. The CDR3 has 14 amino acids. Germline CDR1 is DFQATT and CDR2 is SNEGSKA (reference sequence).

This clonotype was observed many times. The J gene is TRBJ2-5, the V gene TRBV3-1; no clear D gene. This CDR3 comprises 13 residues. The germline gives CDR1 LGHDT, CDR2 YNNKEL (reference sequence). V was clipped by 2 bases and J by 5 bases, with 9 bases between them. The CDR3 DNA is TGTGCCAGCAGCCAACTAGTGCCGGAGACCCAGTACTTC. Translation gives CASSQLVPETQYF.

This clonotype came up many times. This chain links TRBV30 with TRBJ1-5; no clear D gene. The CDR3 extends over 15 amino acids. CDR1 GTSNPN and CDR2 SVGIG come from the germline V gene (reference sequence). V lost 0 bases and J 5 bases, leaving 14 bases between the germline ends. The CDR3 is CAWSVGSSFDQPQHF. CDR3 nucleotide sequence: TGTGCCTGGAGTGTAGGGTCCAGCTTTGATCAGCCCCAGCATTTT.